This TCR beta chain stems from a study of intratumoral heterogeneity in liver cancer. Profiled with immunoSEQ multiplex PCR; TCRdb holds only in-frame clones, not every one. The table shows under 6,500 clones, with 70% to 80% occurring only once. Multiple geographically separated regions of the hepatocellular carcinoma nodule were sampled separately. Sampled areas showed no macroscopic evidence of necrosis or hemorrhage. Study results and limitations: Reportedly, regional differences in tumor-infiltrating lymphocyte burden estimated from RNA-seq held up under TCR sequencing. Significantly more unique clonal expansions occurred in tumor region a than b.

To note about this clone: The antigen remains undetermined. Sequence at one end of the junction differs from germline and may be a read error.

This receptor was taken from a woman in her 70s with hepatocellular carcinoma. This specimen consisted of tumor tissue, obtained before any cancer treatment.

The CDR3 region has the DNA TGTGCCAGCACCTTTACTGGGAACGCTGAAGCTTTCTTT. Translating gives CASTFTGNAEAFF. The chain combines TRBV6-1 with TRBJ1-1; D uncertain. In germline, CDR1 is MNHNS, CDR2 SASEGT. The CDR3 sequence is 13 residues long.